This entry features one TCR beta chain sequence. As yet, its antigen is unknown. Repertoires were generated with immunoSEQ multiplex PCR, while TCRdb's copy carries only in-frame clones and drops some. The sample lists hundreds of thousands of clones; roughly 96% were seen once. V gave up 6 bases and J gave up 6 bases; unmatched junction bases: 10. CDR3 length: 14 residues. Germline V gene lookup returns CDR1 SGHAT and CDR2 FQNNGV. In the naive CD8 group, cells lacked CD45RO and were positively selected for CCR7, so terminally differentiated effector memory CD45RA+ cells were left out. The data were obtained in a study of shared clonotypes between healthy human individuals. Study outcomes and limitations: A reduction in generation probabilities was seen for non-shared clonotypes relative to those shared by all four donors. Naive subsets tended to show greater estimated richness than memory subsets.

The rearrangement uses TRBV11-2 and TRBJ1-2, with 7 bases identical to TRBD1. The sequence was obtained from a woman in her 30s in good health. The sequenced sample consisted of naive CD8+ T cells sorted from blood. The CDR3 DNA sequence: TGTGCCAGCAGGGCAGACAGGGATAGCGATGGCTACACCTTC. It encodes CASRADRDSDGYTF.